The TCR beta chain described here comes from a study of T cell responses to AZD1222 COVID-19 vaccine. Concerning this clone: The antigen is unknown.

Study conclusions and caveats: Receipt of two AZD1222 doses was followed by a rise in Spike-specific TCR breadth and depth. Close to half of all spike-specific TCRs reportedly target regions of the variants that are unmutated.

The CDR3 loop spans 16 amino acids. CDR1 is SGHNT and CDR2 is YYREEE in the germline V gene (reference sequence). V gave up 3 bases and J gave up 1 base; unmatched junction bases: 7. The protocol was immunoSEQ multiplex PCR, while the TCRdb copy is restricted to in-frame clones and leaves out a portion. This repertoire shows 150,000 or so clones, more than 75% found once; its top ten account for 4.5% to 6.5%. Here the sequenced sample was peripheral blood, taken on day 0 of AZD1222 vaccination. The chain combines TRBV5-4 with TRBJ2-5; TRBD2 matches 9 bases. This TCR came from an adult in good health. The CDR3 DNA is TGTGCCAGCAGCTCACGCCCACTAGCGGGCCAAGAGACCCAGTACTTC. Amino acids: CASSSRPLAGQETQYF.